These 6 T cell receptor beta chains originate from one sample sequenced in a study of blood T cell repertoires in COVID-19. Produced via immunoSEQ multiplex PCR; TCRdb's table is partial and in-frame only. In the table there are 200,000 to 300,000 clones, 70% to 90% of which are singletons. The sequenced sample was PBMCs or T cells enriched from blood (not recorded which). The receptor source for this set is a man aged 35-49 years who had recovered from COVID-19.

In DNA form, the CDR3 reads TGTGCCAGCAGCTTCCGAGGGGGAATAAGCACTGAAGCTTTCTTT. This codes for CASSFRGGISTEAFF. V usage is TRBV7-3 and J usage is TRBJ1-1; TRBD1 is a possible D gene (6 bases). V was clipped by 3 bases and J by 4 bases, with 15 bases between them. The germline V gene has CDR1 SGHTA and CDR2 FQGTGA. The length of the CDR3 is 15 residues. The full variable domain, its missing parts supplied by reference TRBV7-3 and TRBJ1-1, is GAGVSQTPSNKVTEKGKYVELRCDPISGHTALYWYRQSLGQGPEFLIYFQGTGAADDSGLPNDRFFAVRPEGSVSTLKIQRTERGDSAVYLCASSFRGGISTEAFFGQGTRLTVV.

V and J are TRBV5-1 and TRBJ2-5, with a tentative D call TRBD2 (8 bases). V was pared by 7 bases and J by 0 bases, with 16 bases between. The CDR3 has 15 residues. Per germline, CDR1 SGHRS and CDR2 YFSETQ. CDR3 DNA: TGCGCCAGCCACCCGGGGGGGACAGACCAAGAGACCCAGTACTTC. Translating gives CASHPGGTDQETQYF.

This rearrangement joins TRBV19 to TRBJ1-1; D gene uncertain. V lost 1 base to trimming and J lost 0 bases, with 12 bases between them. The CDR3 contains 16 residues. Germline V lookup: CDR1 LNHDA, CDR2 SQIVND (reference sequence). This CDR3 reads CASSIVGGPMNTEAFF. The CDR3 DNA reads TGTGCCAGTAGTATAGTTGGCGGCCCCATGAACACTGAAGCTTTCTTT.

The genes are TRBV7-8 and TRBJ2-1; maybe TRBD2 (6 bases). The ends were cut back, 10 bases at V and 0 bases at J, with 19 bases in the middle. The CDR3 spans 16 residues. Looked up from germline, CDR1 is SGHVS and CDR2 is FQNEAQ. This CDR3 is CATTASGTHSYNEQFF. DNA for the CDR3: TGTGCCACCACCGCATCCGGGACTCACTCCTACAATGAGCAGTTCTTC.

The CDR3 DNA follows: TGTGCCAGTAGTATTTCAGGGGGATCGGGCAATCAGCCCCAGCATTTT. As protein: CASSISGGSGNQPQHF. The chain carries TRBV19 and TRBJ1-5, with 7 positions matching TRBD1. CDR3 length: 16 amino acids. Trimming took 3 bases from V and 2 from J; bases not matched to a gene: 7. The germline gives CDR1 LNHDA, CDR2 SQIVND (reference sequence).

This clone was counted a single time. The genes are TRBV10-1 and TRBJ2-7; 8 nucleotides match TRBD1. V lost 2 bases, J lost 5 bases, and 11 bases stayed unmatched. The germline gives CDR1 WNHNN, CDR2 SYGVQD (reference sequence). The CDR3 consists of 16 residues. Here the CDR3 DNA reads TGCGCCAGCAGTGAGCTGGACAGGGAATTACCCCACGAGCAGTACTTC. This gives the protein CASSELDRELPHEQYF.